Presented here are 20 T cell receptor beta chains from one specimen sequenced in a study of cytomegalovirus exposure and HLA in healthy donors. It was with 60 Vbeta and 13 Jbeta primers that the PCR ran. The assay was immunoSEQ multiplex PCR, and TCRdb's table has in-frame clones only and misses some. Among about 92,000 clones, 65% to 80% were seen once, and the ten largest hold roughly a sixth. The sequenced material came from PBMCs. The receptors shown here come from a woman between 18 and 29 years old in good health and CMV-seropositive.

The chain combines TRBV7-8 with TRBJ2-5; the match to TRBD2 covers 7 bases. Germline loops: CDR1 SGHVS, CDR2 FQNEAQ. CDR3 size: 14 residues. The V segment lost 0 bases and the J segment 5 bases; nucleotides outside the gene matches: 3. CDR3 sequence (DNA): TGTGCCAGCAGCTTAGCGGGAGGGTTGGAGACCCAGTACTTC. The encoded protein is CASSLAGGLETQYF.

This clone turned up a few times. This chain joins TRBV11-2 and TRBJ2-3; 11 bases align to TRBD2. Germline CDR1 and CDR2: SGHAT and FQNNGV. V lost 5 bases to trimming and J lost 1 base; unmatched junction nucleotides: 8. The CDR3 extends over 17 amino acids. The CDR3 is CASSPQPGLAGTDTQYF. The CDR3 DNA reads TGTGCCAGCAGCCCACAACCGGGACTAGCGGGCACAGATACGCAGTATTTT. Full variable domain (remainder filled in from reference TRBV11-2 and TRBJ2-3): EAGVAQSPRYKIIEKRQSVAFWCNPISGHATLYWYQQILGQGPKLLIQFQNNGVVDDSQLPKDRFSAERLKGVDSTLKIQPAKLEDSAVYLCASSPQPGLAGTDTQYFGPGTRLTVL.

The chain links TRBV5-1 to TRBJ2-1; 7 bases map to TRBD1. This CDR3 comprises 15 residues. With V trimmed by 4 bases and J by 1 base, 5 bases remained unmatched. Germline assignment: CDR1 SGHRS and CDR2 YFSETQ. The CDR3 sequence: CASSPGQESYNEQFF. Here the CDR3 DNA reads TGCGCCAGCAGCCCCGGACAGGAATCCTACAATGAGCAGTTCTTC.

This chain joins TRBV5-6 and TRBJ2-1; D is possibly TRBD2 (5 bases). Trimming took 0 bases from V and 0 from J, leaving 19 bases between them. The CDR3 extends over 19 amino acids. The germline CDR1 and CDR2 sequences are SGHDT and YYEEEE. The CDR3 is CASSLGELRLPRSYNEQFF. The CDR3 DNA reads TGTGCCAGCAGCTTGGGGGAGCTGCGGCTGCCCCGCTCCTACAATGAGCAGTTCTTC.

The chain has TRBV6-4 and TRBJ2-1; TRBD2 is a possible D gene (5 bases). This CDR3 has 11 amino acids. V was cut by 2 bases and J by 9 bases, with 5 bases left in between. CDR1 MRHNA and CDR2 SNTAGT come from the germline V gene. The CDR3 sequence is CASSDGSEQFF. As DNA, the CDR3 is TGTGCCAGCAGTGACGGGAGTGAGCAGTTCTTC.

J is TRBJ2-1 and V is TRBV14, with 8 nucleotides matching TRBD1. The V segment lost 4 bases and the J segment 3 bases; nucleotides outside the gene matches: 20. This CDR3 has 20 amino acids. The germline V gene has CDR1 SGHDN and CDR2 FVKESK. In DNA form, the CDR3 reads TGTGCCAGCAGCCCGATAATCGAAACACAGGGGGTCGCCAACTACAATGAGCAGTTCTTC. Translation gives CASSPIIETQGVANYNEQFF.

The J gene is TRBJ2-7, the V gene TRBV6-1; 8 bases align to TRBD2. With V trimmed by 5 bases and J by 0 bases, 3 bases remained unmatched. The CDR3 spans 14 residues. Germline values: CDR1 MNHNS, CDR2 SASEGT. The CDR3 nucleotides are TGTGCCAGCAGTCCGGCGGGGGGCTCCTACGAGCAGTACTTC. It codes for CASSPAGGSYEQYF.

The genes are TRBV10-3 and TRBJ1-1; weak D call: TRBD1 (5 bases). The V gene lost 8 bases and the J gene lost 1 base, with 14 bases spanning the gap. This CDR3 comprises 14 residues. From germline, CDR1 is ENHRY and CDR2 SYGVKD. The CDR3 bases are TGTGCCATCGCAATGGGGGGGGAGAACACTGAAGCTTTCTTT. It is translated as CAIAMGGENTEAFF.

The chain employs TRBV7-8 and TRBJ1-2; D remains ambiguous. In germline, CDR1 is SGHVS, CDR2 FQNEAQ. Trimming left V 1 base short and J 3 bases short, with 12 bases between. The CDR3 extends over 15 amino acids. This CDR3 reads CASSLGQPRDYGYTF. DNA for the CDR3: TGTGCCAGCAGCTTAGGGCAGCCTCGGGACTATGGCTACACCTTC.

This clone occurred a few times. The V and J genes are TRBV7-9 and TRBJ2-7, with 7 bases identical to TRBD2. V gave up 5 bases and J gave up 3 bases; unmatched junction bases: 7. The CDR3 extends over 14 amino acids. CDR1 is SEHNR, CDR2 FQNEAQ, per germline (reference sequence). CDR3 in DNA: TGTGCCAGCAGCCCGGGGGAGGGCTACTACGAGCAGTACTTC. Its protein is CASSPGEGYYEQYF.

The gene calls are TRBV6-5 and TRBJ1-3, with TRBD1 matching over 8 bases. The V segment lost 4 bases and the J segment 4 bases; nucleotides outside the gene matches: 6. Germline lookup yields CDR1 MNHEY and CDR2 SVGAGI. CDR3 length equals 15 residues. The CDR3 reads CASSSQTGAGNTIYF. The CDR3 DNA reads TGTGCCAGCAGTTCCCAGACAGGGGCCGGAAACACCATATATTTT.

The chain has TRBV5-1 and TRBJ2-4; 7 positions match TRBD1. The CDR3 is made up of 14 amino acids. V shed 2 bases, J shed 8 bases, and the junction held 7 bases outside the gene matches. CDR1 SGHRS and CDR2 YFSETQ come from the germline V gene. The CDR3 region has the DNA TGCGCCAGCAGCTTACAGGGGAGTTTAGACATTCAGTACTTC. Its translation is CASSLQGSLDIQYF.

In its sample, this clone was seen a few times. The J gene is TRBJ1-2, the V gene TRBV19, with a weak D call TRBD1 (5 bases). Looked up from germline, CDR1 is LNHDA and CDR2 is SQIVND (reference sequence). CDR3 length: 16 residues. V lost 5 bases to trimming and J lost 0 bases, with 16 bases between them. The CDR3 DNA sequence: TGTGCCAGTAGTCCCCAAGGGGCGAAACCTAACTATGGCTACACCTTC. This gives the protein CASSPQGAKPNYGYTF. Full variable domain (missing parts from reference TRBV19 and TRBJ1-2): DGGITQSPKYLFRKEGQNVTLSCEQNLNHDAMYWYRQDPGQGLRLIYYSQIVNDFQKGDIAEGYSVSREKKESFPLTVTSAQKNPTAFYLCASSPQGAKPNYGYTFGSGTRLTVV.

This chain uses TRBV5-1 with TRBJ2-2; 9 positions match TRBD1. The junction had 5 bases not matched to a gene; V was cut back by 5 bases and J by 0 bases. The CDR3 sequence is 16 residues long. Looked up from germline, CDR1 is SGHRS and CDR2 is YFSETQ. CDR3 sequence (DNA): TGCGCCAGCAGAAGGACAGGGGTCGCGAACACCGGGGAGCTGTTTTTT. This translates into CASRRTGVANTGELFF.

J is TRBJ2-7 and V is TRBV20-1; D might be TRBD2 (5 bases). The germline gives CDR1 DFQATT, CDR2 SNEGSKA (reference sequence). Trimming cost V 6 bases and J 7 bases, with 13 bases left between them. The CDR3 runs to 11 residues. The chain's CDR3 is CSAYSGREQYF. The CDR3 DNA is TGCAGTGCATACAGCGGACGGGAGCAGTACTTC.

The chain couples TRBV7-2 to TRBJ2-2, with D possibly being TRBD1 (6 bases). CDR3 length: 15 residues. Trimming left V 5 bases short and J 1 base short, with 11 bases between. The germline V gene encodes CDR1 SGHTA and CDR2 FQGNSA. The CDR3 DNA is TGTGCCAGCAGCCGCAGGGGCCTGAACACCGGGGAGCTGTTTTTT. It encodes CASSRRGLNTGELFF.

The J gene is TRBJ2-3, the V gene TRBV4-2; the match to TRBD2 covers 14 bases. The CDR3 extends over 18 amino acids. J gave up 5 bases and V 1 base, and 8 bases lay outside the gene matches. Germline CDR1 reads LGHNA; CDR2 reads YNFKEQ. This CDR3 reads CASSQAPGLAGGVDTQYF. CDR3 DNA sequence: TGTGCCAGCAGCCAAGCCCCCGGACTAGCGGGAGGTGTAGATACGCAGTATTTT.

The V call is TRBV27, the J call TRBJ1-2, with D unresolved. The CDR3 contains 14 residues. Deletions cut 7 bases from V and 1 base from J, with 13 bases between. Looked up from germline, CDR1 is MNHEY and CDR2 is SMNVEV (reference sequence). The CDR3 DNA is TGTGCCAGCAAGAGTCCGTTTGATAACTATGGCTACACCTTC. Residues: CASKSPFDNYGYTF.

The CDR3 bases are TGTGCCAGCAGCTTGCGGGGGGGAAAACTGTTTTTT. Residues: CASSLRGGKLFF. The rearrangement joins TRBV6-5 to TRBJ1-4; possibly TRBD1 for D (5 bases). The CDR3 length is 12 residues. V dropped 6 bases and J dropped 10 bases, with 12 bases sitting between them. Germline values: CDR1 MNHEY, CDR2 SVGAGI.

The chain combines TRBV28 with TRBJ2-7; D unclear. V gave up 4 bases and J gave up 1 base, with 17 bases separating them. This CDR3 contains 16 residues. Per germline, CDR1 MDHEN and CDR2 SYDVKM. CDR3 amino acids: CASSSETLLRSYEQYF. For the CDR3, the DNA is TGTGCCAGCAGTTCCGAGACACTGCTTCGTTCCTACGAGCAGTACTTC.